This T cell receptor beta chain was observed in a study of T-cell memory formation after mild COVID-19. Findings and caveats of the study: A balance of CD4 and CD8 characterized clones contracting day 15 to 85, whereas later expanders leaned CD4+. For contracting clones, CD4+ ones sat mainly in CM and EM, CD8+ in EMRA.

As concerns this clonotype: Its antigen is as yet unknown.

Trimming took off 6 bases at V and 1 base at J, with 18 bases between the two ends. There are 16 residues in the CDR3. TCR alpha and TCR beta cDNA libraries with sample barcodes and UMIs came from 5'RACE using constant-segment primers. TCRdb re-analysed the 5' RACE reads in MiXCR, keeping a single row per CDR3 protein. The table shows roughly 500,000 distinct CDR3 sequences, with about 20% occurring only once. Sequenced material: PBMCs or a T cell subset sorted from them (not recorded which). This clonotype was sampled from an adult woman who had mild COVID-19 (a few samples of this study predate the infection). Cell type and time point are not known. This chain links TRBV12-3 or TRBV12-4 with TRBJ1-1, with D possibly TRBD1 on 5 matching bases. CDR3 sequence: CASRHPRGGTNTEAFF. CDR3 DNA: TGTGCCAGCAGACACCCTCGGGGGGGTACGAACACTGAAGCTTTCTTT.